A single sample gave rise to the 7 T cell receptor beta chains below, sequenced in a study of Graves' ophthalmopathy and Graves' hyperthyroidism. Amplified TCR beta CDR3 regions were obtained using RNA transcripts as template. HTBI primers were used in a first-round RT-PCR, which preceded a second-round multiplex PCR. Each CDR3 protein gets one entry after TCRdb re-called the multiplex PCR reads with MiXCR. The table shows about 380,000 distinct CDR3 sequences, with 15% occurring only once. Sample: peripheral blood. Receptor source: a young woman with stable Graves' hyperthyroidism.

This clonotype was recorded many times. The chain employs TRBV10-1 and TRBJ2-2; 7 bases map to TRBD1. CDR3 length: 14 residues. V trimming: 6 bases; J trimming: 5 bases; junction bases outside the gene matches: 6. The germline V gene encodes CDR1 WNHNN and CDR2 SYGVQD (reference sequence). CDR3 nucleotides: TGCGCCAGCAGCCCGACAGGGTTAACCGGGGAGCTGTTTTTT. Translating gives CASSPTGLTGELFF.

The rearrangement uses TRBV19 and TRBJ1-5; possibly TRBD1 for D (6 bases). CDR3 length: 13 amino acids. Per the germline V gene, CDR1 is LNHDA and CDR2 is SQIVND (reference sequence). Trimming took off 1 base at V and 9 bases at J, with 10 bases between the two ends. The CDR3 DNA is TGTGCCAGTAGTATAGTTGGGGGCCGGCCCCAGCATTTT. Translating gives CASSIVGGRPQHF.

There are many counts of this clonotype. J is TRBJ1-3 and V is TRBV12-3 or TRBV12-4; D perhaps matches TRBD1 (6 bases). V gave up 1 base and J gave up 4 bases, with 11 bases separating them. This CDR3 is 15 amino acids long. DNA for the CDR3: TGTGCCAGCAGTTTAGGGGGGGCACTCGGAAACACCATATATTTT. Its translation: CASSLGGALGNTIYF.

This clonotype came up many times. The chain uses TRBV20-1 and TRBJ2-7; TRBD1 matches 9 bases. The V gene end was trimmed by 6 bases and the J gene end by 4 bases; junction bases not matched to a gene: 4. The CDR3 totals 12 residues. The germline V gene has CDR1 DFQATT and CDR2 SNEGSKA (reference sequence). The chain's CDR3 is CSATGTGYEQYF. The CDR3 nucleotides read TGCAGTGCAACCGGGACAGGGTACGAGCAGTACTTC.

J is TRBJ2-1 and V is TRBV5-1, with TRBD2 identical over 9 bases. Germline V lookup: CDR1 SGHRS, CDR2 YFSETQ. The CDR3 is 17 residues long. The V segment lost 4 bases and the J segment 0 bases; nucleotides outside the gene matches: 8. The CDR3 DNA follows: TGCGCCAGCAGCCTGAGAGTAGCGGGGGTCTCCTACAATGAGCAGTTCTTC. The encoded protein is CASSLRVAGVSYNEQFF.

This chain uses TRBV6-1 with TRBJ1-5; tentatively, D is TRBD1 (5 bases). The CDR3 sequence is 15 residues long. Germline CDR1 MNHNS, CDR2 SASEGT. V was trimmed by 1 base and J by 3 bases, leaving 10 bases between them. CDR3 nucleotides: TGTGCCAGCAGTGAAGGGGGCAGGTTCAATCAGCCCCAGCATTTT. This gives the protein CASSEGGRFNQPQHF.

This chain links TRBV12-5 with TRBJ2-7; D is uncertain. Germline lookup yields CDR1 LGHNT and CDR2 FRNRAP. This CDR3 spans 15 amino acids. Trimming took 1 base from V and 0 from J, leaving 10 bases between them. This chain's CDR3 is CASGLAGWSSYEQYF. CDR3 DNA sequence: TGTGCTAGTGGTTTGGCAGGCTGGAGCTCCTACGAGCAGTACTTC.